This TCR beta chain was identified in a study of blood T cells in healthy people across ages. Overall study findings and caveats: Roughly linear declines in TCR beta diversity per million T cells occurred with age.

Combining a sample-barcoded 5' primer with a J-beta primer mix, a second PCR ran for 7 to 11 cycles. Via MiXCR, TCRdb re-called the 5' RACE reads, giving one row per CDR3 protein. Here the sample spans more than 1,400,000 distinct CDR3 sequences, 40% to 50% being singletons. This clonotype showed up just a few times. Its antigen is undetermined. This CDR3 contains 11 residues. Trimming stripped 7 bases from V and 2 bases from J, with 5 bases between. CDR1 and CDR2 from the germline V gene are SNHLY and FYNNEI. The receptor comes from a woman aged 18 to 35 in good health. The specimen sequenced was blood. The chain combines TRBV2 with TRBJ2-5; D gene unclear. CDR3 DNA: TGTGCCAGCAACAAACAAGAGACCCAGTACTTC. Translating gives CASNKQETQYF.